Given below is one T cell receptor (beta chain) in context. These data are taken from a study of blood T cell repertoires in COVID-19. Generated by immunoSEQ multiplex PCR, the TCRdb table keeps only in-frame clones and is missing some. The data show about 250,000 clones, with around 90% seen just once and approximately 2% held by the top ten. Trimming removed 4 bases from V and 3 bases from J; junction bases left unmatched: 14. CDR3 length: 17 amino acids. CDR1 is MDHEN and CDR2 is SYDVKM in the germline V gene. The sequence derives from a woman younger than 35 who had recovered from COVID-19. Sequencing input: PBMCs or T cells enriched from blood (not recorded which). This chain joins TRBV28 and TRBJ2-7, with TRBD1 matching 8 bases. CDR3 bases: TGTGCCAGCAGTTCAGGGGGCGGGTCGAGATCACGCTACGAGCAGTACTTC. Its translation is CASSSGGGSRSRYEQYF.